This entry lists 2 T cell receptor beta chains sequenced from one sample in a study of Ad26.COV2.S vaccination and SARS-CoV-2 variants. TCRdb's table, derived via immunoSEQ multiplex PCR, lists solely in-frame clones and lacks some. The table shows about 420,000 clones, with roughly 88% occurring only once. Treatment described: about 20 received Ad26.COV2.S at low or high dose, single or two shots; roughly five received placebo; per-sample allocation not given. Material that was analyzed had been drawn on day 63 after the first vaccine or placebo injection. The sample was peripheral blood, taken in a trial of Ad26.COV2.S vaccine versus placebo. The source is a person aged 18-60 years who received the Ad26.COV2.S COVID-19 vaccine or a placebo.

This clone was recorded a few times. The V and J genes are TRBV7-9 and TRBJ2-3, with 8 nucleotides matching TRBD2. Germline-derived CDR1 and CDR2 are SEHNR and FQNEAQ (reference sequence). The CDR3 has 12 residues. J was trimmed by 11 bases and V by 4 bases; bases with no gene match: 5. The CDR3 region is CASSSAGGGQYF. DNA for the CDR3: TGTGCCAGCAGCTCCGCGGGGGGAGGGCAGTATTTT.

The gene calls are TRBV3-1 (or the pseudogene TRBV3-2) and TRBJ2-5, with TRBD2 matching over 10 bases. The CDR3 covers 17 residues. Trimming took 0 bases from V and 2 from J; bases not matched to a gene: 6. Germline V lookup: CDR1 LGHDT, CDR2 YNNKEL (reference sequence). The CDR3 region has the DNA TGTGCCAGCAGCCAAGATTTTCGAGCGGGGGGGCAAGAGACCCAGTACTTC. This gives the protein CASSQDFRAGGQETQYF.